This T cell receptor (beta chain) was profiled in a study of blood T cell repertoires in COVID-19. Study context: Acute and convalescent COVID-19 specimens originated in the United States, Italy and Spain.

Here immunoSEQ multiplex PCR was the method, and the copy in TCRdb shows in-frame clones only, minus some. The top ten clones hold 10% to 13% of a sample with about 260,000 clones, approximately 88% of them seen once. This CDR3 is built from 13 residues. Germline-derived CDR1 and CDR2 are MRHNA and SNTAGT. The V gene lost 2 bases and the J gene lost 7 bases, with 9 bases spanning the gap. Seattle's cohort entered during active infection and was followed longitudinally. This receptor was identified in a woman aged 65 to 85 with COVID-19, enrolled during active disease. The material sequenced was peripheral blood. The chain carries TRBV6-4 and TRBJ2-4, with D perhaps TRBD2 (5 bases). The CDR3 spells CASSDVAGNIQYF. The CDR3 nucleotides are TGTGCCAGCAGTGACGTTGCGGGTAACATTCAGTACTTC.